This TCR beta chain is drawn from a study of tumor-infiltrating lymphocytes in localized non-small cell lung cancer. As for the study in general: From each patient, both tumor and uninvolved lung, non-adjacent to tumor, were sampled. Study conclusions and caveats: Not all patients were TCR sequenced, owing to tissue quantity. No link was found between tumor T-cell fraction and recurrence-free survival. Immunotypes IM1 and IM2 had similar TCR-derived T-cell fractions.

The assay was immunoSEQ multiplex PCR, and TCRdb's table has in-frame clones only and misses some. The table shows some 15,000 clones, with about three quarters occurring only once. A word on this clone: What it recognizes is unknown.

With 8 bases removed from V and 4 bases from J, the gap between germline ends came to 17 bases. CDR3 length: 14 amino acids. Germline assignment: CDR1 MNHEY and CDR2 SMNVEV (reference sequence). This TCR derives from a human donor with non-small cell lung cancer. The gene calls are TRBV27 and TRBJ2-5, with D possibly TRBD2 on 7 matching bases. Sequencing was performed on lung tumor tissue. The CDR3 loop is CASHPGRGTETQYF. The CDR3 DNA follows: TGTGCCAGCCACCCGGGGAGGGGGACAGAGACCCAGTACTTC.